The clone carrying this T cell receptor beta chain was detected ten times or more. Its antigen is still unknown. TCRdb fed the reads into MiXCR, producing one record per CDR3 protein. The sample has some 350,000 distinct CDR3 sequences; 15% to 20% are singletons. The CDR3 spans 14 residues. Deletions cut 2 bases from V and 0 bases from J, with 8 bases between. Germline V gene data show CDR1 as SGHVS and CDR2 as FNYEAQ. These data come from a study of T cell repertoires in cytomegalovirus infection. Study-wide points: Cumulative frequency of public TCR beta families picked out carriers of CMV plus the relevant HLA.

Input material: PBMCs. This TCR came from a human donor in good health (CMV status not recorded). Some clones in this sample may be carry-over from other donors' samples. The V gene is TRBV7-6, the J gene TRBJ2-7, with D tentatively TRBD1 (5 bases). This chain's CDR3 is CASSLYQGSYEQYF. The CDR3 nucleotides are TGTGCCAGCAGCTTATATCAGGGCTCCTACGAGCAGTACTTC.